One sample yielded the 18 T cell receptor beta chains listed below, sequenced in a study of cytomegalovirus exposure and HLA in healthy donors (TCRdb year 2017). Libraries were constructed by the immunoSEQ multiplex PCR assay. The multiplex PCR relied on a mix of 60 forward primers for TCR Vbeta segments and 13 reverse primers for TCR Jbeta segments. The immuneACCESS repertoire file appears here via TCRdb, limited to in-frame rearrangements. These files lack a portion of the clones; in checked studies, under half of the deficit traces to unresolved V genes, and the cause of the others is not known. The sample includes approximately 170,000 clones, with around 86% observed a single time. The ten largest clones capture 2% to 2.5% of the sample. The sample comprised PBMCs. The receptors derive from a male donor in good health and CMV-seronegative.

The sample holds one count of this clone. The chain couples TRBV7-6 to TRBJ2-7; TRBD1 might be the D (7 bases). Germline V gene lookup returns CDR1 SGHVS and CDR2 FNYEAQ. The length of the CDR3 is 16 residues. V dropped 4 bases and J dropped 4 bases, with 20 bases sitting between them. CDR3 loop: CASSSTRWTGGYEQYF. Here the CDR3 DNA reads TGTGCCAGCAGCTCTACCCGATGGACAGGAGGGTACGAGCAGTACTTC.

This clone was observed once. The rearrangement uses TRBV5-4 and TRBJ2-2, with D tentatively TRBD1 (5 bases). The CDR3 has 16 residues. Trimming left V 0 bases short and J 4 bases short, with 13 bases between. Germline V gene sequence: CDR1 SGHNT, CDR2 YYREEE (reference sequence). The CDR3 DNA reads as TGTGCCAGCAGCTTGGCGGCAGGGCCCCGCACCGGGGAGCTGTTTTTT. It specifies CASSLAAGPRTGELFF. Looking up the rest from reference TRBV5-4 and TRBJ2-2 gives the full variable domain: ETGVTQSPTHLIKTRGQQVTLRCSSQSGHNTVSWYQQALGQGPQFIFQYYREEENGRGNFPPRFSGLQFPNYSSELNVNALELDDSALYLCASSLAAGPRTGELFFGEGSRLTVL.

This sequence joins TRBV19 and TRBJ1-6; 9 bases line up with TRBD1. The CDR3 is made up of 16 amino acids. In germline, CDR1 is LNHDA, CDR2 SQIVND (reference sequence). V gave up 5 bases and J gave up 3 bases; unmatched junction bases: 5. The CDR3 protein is CASSPWTGDYNSPLHF. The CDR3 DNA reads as TGTGCCAGTAGTCCTTGGACAGGGGACTATAATTCACCCCTCCACTTT.

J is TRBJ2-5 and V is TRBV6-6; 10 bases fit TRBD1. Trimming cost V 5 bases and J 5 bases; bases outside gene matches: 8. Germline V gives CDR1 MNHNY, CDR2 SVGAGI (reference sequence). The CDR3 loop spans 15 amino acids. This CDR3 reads CASSPGTGDGETQYF. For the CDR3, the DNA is TGTGCCAGCAGTCCCGGGACAGGGGATGGGGAGACCCAGTACTTC.

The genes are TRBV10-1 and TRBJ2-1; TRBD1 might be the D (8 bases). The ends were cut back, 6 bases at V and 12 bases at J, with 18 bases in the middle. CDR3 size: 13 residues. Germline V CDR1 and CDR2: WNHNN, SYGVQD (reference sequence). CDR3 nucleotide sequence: TGCGCCAGCAGCCTCGGACAGGGAGGGGTGCAGTTCTTC. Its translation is CASSLGQGGVQFF.

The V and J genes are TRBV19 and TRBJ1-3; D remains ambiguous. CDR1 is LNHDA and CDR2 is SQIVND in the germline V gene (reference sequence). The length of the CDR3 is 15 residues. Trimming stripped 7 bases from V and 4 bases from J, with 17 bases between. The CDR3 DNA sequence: TGTGCCAGTACCGTGACGGGAATTCGAGGAAACACCATATATTTT. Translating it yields CASTVTGIRGNTIYF. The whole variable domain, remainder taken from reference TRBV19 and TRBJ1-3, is DGGITQSPKYLFRKEGQNVTLSCEQNLNHDAMYWYRQDPGQGLRLIYYSQIVNDFQKGDIAEGYSVSREKKESFPLTVTSAQKNPTAFYLCASTVTGIRGNTIYFGEGSWLTVV.

The CDR3 is CASSERDRGWYGYTF. The CDR3, as DNA: TGTGCCAGCAGCGAAAGGGACAGGGGATGGTATGGCTACACCTTC. This chain links TRBV9 with TRBJ1-2, with 10 nucleotides matching TRBD1. The junction had 7 bases not matched to a gene; V was cut back by 3 bases and J by 5 bases. From germline, CDR1 is SGDLS and CDR2 YYNGEE. The CDR3 runs to 15 residues.

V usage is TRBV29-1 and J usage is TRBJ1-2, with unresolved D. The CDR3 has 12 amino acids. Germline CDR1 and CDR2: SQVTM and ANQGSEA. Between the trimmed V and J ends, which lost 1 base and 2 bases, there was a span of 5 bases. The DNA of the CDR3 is TGCAGCGTTGAAGGGCGGAACTATGGCTACACCTTC. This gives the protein CSVEGRNYGYTF.

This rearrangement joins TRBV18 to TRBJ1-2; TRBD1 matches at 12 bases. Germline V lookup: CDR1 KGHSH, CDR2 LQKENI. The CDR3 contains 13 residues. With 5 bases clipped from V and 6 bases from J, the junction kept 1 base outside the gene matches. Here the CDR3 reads CASSGTGGDGYTF. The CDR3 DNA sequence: TGTGCCAGCTCAGGGACAGGGGGCGATGGCTACACCTTC. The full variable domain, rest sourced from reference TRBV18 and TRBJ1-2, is NAGVMQNPRHLVRRRGQEARLRCSPMKGHSHVYWYRQLPEEGLKFMVYLQKENIIDESGMPKERFSAEFPKEGPSILRIQQVVRGDSAAYFCASSGTGGDGYTFGSGTRLTVV.

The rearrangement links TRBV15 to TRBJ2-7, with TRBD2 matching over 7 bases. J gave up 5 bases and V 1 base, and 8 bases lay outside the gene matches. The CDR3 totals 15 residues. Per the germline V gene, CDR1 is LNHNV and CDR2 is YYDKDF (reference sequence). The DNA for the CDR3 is TGTGCCACCAGCAGAGGCGGGGGATCGGGACACGAGCAGTACTTC. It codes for CATSRGGGSGHEQYF.

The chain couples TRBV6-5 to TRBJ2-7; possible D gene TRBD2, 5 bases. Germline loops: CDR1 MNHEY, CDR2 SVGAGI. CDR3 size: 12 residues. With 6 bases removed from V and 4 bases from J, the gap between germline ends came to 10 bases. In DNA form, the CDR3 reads TGTGCCAGCAGGAGGGATCGATACGAGCAGTACTTC. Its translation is CASRRDRYEQYF.

The CDR3 bases are TGCGCCAGCAGCCAAGATTGGACTAGCGGGCAAGAGACCCAGTACTTC. Protein: CASSQDWTSGQETQYF. This rearrangement joins TRBV4-3 to TRBJ2-5; 11 bases are a match to TRBD2. The germline gives CDR1 LGHNA, CDR2 YSLEER. Germline trimming cut 0 bases from V and 2 bases from J; bases unmatched to any gene: 2. The CDR3 has 16 residues.

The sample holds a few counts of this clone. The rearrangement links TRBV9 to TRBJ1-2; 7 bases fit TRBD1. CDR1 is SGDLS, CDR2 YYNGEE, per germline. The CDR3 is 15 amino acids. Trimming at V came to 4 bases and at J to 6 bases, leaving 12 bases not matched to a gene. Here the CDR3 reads CASSTQRQGINGYTF. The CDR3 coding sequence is TGTGCCAGCAGCACCCAAAGACAGGGAATTAATGGCTACACCTTC.

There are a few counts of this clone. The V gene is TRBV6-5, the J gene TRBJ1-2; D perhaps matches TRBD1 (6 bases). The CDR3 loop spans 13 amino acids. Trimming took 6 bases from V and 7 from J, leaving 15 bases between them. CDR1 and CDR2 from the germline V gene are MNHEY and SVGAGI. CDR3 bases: TGTGCCAGCAGGGCTCAGACAGGAAGTGGCTACACCTTC. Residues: CASRAQTGSGYTF.

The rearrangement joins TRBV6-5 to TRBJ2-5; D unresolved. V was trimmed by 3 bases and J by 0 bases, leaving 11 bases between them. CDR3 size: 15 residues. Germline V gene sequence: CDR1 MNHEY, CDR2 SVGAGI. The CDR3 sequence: CASSYGVGYQETQYF. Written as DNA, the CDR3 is TGTGCCAGCAGTTATGGTGTCGGGTACCAAGAGACCCAGTACTTC.

The CDR3 spells CASSYRDTRTDTQYF. The CDR3 region has the DNA TGTGCCAGCAGTTACCGGGACACTCGCACAGATACGCAGTATTTT. The chain employs TRBV6-5 and TRBJ2-3, with D perhaps TRBD1 (6 bases). Per germline, CDR1 MNHEY and CDR2 SVGAGI. The length of the CDR3 is 15 residues. Trimming removed 2 bases at V and 1 base at J, with 10 bases between.

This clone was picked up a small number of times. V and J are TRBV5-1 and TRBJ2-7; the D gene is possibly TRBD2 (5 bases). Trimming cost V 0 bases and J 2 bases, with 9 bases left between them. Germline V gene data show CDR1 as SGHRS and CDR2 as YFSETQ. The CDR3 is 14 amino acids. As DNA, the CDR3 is TGCGCCAGCAGCTTGGCCGGGGTCACCTACGAGCAGTACTTC. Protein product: CASSLAGVTYEQYF.

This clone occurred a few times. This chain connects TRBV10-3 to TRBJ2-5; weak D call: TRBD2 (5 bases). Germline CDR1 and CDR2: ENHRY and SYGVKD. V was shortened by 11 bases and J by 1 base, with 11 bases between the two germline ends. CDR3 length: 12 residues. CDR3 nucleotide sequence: TGTGCCGGACTGGGCTTCCAAGAGACCCAGTACTTC. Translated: CAGLGFQETQYF.